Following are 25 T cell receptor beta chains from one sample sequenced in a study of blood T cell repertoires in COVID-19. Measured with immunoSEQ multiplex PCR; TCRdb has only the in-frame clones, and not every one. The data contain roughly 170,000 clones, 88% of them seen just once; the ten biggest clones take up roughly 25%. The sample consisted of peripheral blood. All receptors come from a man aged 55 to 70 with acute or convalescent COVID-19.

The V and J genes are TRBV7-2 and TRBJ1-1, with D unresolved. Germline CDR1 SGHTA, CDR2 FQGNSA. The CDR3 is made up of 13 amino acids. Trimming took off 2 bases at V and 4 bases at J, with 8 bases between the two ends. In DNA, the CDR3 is TGTGCCAGCAGCTTAAACACCCTCACTGAAGCTTTCTTT. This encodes CASSLNTLTEAFF.

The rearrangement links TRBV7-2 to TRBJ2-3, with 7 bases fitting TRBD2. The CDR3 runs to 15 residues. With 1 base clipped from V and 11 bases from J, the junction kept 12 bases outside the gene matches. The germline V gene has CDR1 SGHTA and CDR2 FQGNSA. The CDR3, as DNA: TGTGCCAGCAGCTTAGGATCCAGCGGGGTAAATAGGCAGTATTTT. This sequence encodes CASSLGSSGVNRQYF. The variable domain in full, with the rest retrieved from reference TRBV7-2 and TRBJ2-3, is GAGVSQSPSNKVTEKGKDVELRCDPISGHTALYWYRQSLGQGLEFLIYFQGNSAPDKSGLPSDRFSAERTGGSVSTLTIQRTQQEDSAVYLCASSLGSSGVNRQYFGPGTRLTVL.

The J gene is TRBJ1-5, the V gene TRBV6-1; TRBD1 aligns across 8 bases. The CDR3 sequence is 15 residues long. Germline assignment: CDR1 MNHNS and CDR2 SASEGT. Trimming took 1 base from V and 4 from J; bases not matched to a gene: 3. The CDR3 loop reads CASSEVGQGNQPQHF. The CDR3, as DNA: TGTGCCAGCAGTGAAGTAGGACAGGGTAATCAGCCCCAGCATTTT.

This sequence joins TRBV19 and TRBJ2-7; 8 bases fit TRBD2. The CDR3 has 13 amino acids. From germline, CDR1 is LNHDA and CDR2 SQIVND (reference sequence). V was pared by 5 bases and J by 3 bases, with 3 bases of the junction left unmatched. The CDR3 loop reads CASSVGGDYEQYF. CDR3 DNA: TGTGCCAGTAGTGTCGGGGGGGACTACGAGCAGTACTTC.

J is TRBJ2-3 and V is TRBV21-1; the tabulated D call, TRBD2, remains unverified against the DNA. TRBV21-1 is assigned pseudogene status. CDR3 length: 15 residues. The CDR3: CASSKDGRLTDTQYF. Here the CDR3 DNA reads TGTGCCAGCAGCAAAGACGGGAGGCTTACAGATACGCAGTATTTT.

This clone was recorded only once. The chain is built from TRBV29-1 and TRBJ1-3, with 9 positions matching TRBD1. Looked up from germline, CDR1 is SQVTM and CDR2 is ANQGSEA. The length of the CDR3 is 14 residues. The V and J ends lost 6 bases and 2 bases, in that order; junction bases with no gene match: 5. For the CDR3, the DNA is TGCAGCGTATCCGGGACAGGGACTGGAAACACCATATATTTT. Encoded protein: CSVSGTGTGNTIYF.

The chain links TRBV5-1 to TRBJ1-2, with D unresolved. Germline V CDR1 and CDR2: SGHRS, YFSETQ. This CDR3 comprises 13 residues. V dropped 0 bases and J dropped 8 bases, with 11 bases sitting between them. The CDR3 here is CASSLVSGRGYTF. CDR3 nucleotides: TGCGCCAGCAGCTTGGTCTCGGGGAGAGGCTACACCTTC.

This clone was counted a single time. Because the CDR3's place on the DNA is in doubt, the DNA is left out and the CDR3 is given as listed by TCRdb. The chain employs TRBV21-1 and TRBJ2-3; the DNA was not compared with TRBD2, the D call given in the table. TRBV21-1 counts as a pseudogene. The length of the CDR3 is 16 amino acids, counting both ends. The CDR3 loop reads CASSKIWAGGTDTQYF.

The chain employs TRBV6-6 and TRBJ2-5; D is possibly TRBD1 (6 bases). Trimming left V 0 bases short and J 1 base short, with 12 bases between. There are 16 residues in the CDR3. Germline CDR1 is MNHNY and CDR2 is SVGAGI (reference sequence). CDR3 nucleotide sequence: TGTGCCAGCAGTTACTCGATGCCAGGGGTCCAAGAGACCCAGTACTTC. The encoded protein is CASSYSMPGVQETQYF.

CDR3 region: CASSLAPSDRGLGNTIYF. For the CDR3, the DNA is TGCGCCAGCAGCTTGGCCCCCTCGGACAGGGGGCTAGGAAACACCATATATTTT. The chain employs TRBV5-1 and TRBJ1-3; 11 bases are shared with TRBD1. The CDR3 runs 18 residues. The trim removed 0 bases at V and 4 bases at J, leaving 9 bases unmatched. Germline V gene lookup returns CDR1 SGHRS and CDR2 YFSETQ.

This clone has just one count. CDR3 nucleotides: TGTGCCAGTAGGAGGATGGCGGGAGGGTTCCAAGAGACCCAGTACTTC. Amino acids: CASRRMAGGFQETQYF. V and J are TRBV19 and TRBJ2-5; 9 bases map to TRBD2. CDR1 LNHDA and CDR2 SQIVND come from the germline V gene (reference sequence). J gave up 1 base and V 6 bases, and 9 bases lay outside the gene matches. CDR3 length equals 16 residues.

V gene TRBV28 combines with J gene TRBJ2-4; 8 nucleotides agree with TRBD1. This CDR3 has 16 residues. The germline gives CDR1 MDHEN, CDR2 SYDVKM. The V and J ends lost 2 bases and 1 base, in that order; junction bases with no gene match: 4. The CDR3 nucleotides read TGTGCCAGCAGTTTAGTCAGGGGGCAGGCCAAAAACATTCAGTACTTC. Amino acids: CASSLVRGQAKNIQYF. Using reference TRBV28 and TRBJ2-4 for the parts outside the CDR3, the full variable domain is DVKVTQSSRYLVKRTGEKVFLECVQDMDHENMFWYRQDPGLGLRLIYFSYDVKMKEKGDIPEGYSVSREKKERFSLILESASTNQTSMYLCASSLVRGQAKNIQYFGAGTRLSVL.

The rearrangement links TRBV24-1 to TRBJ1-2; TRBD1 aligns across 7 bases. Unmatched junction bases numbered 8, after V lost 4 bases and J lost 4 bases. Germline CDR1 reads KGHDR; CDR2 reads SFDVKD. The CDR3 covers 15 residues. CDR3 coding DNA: TGTGCCACCAGTGACCCGGGACAGACTGGCTATGGCTACACCTTC. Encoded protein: CATSDPGQTGYGYTF.

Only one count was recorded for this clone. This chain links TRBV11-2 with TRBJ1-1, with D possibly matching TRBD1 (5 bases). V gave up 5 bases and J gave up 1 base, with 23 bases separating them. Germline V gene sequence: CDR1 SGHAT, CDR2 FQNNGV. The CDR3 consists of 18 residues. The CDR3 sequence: CASSPEVMGQGPNTEAFF. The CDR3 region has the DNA TGTGCCAGCAGCCCCGAGGTGATGGGCCAGGGCCCGAACACTGAAGCTTTCTTT. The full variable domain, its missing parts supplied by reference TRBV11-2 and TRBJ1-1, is EAGVAQSPRYKIIEKRQSVAFWCNPISGHATLYWYQQILGQGPKLLIQFQNNGVVDDSQLPKDRFSAERLKGVDSTLKIQPAKLEDSAVYLCASSPEVMGQGPNTEAFFGQGTRLTVV.

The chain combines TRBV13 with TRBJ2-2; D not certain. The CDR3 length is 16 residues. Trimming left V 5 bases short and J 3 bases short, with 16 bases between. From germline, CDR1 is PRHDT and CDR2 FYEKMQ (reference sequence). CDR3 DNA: TGTGCCAGCAGCCTATCGACGGAGACTCACACCGGGGAGCTGTTTTTT. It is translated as CASSLSTETHTGELFF.

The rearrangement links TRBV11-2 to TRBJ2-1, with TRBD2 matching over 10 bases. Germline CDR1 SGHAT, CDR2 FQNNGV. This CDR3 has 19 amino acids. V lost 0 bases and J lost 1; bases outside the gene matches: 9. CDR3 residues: CASSLEGLAGVASYNEQFF. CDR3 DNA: TGTGCCAGCAGCTTAGAGGGTCTAGCGGGAGTGGCGTCCTACAATGAGCAGTTCTTC.

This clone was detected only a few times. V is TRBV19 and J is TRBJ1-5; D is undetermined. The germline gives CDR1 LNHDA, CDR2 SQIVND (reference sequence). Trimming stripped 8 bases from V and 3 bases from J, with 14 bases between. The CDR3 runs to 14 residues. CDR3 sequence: CASATAGINQPQHF. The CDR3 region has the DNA TGTGCCAGTGCTACGGCGGGGATCAATCAGCCCCAGCATTTT.

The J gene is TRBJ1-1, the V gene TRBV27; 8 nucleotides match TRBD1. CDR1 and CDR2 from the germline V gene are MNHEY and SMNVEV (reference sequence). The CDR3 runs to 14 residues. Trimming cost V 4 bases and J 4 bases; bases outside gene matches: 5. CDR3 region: CASSWWDRSTEAFF. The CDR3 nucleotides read TGTGCCAGCAGTTGGTGGGACAGGAGCACTGAAGCTTTCTTT.

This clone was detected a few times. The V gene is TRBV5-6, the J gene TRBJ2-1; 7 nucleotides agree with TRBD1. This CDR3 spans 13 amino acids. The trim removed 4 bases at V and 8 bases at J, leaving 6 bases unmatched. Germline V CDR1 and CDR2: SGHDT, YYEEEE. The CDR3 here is CASSQTGFYEQFF. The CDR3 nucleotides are TGTGCCAGCAGCCAGACAGGGTTCTATGAGCAGTTCTTC.

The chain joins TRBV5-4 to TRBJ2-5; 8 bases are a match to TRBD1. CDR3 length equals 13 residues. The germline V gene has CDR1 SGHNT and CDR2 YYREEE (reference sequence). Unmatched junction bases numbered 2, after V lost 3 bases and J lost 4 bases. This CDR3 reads CASSSQGAETQYF. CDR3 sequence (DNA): TGTGCCAGCAGCTCCCAGGGGGCAGAGACCCAGTACTTC.

The DNA of the CDR3 is TGTGCCTGGAGTGAAGGTCGGGACAGGGCGAATGAAAAACTGTTTTTT. Translating it yields CAWSEGRDRANEKLFF. The rearrangement links TRBV30 to TRBJ1-4, with 9 nucleotides matching TRBD1. Germline CDR1 GTSNPN, CDR2 SVGIG (reference sequence). The V and J ends lost 1 base and 5 bases, in that order; junction bases with no gene match: 8. The CDR3 consists of 16 residues. Combining the CDR3 with reference TRBV30 and TRBJ1-4 gives the whole variable domain SQTIHQWPATLVQPVGSPLSLECTVEGTSNPNLYWYRQAAGRGLQLLFYSVGIGQISSEVPQNLSASRPQDRQFILSSKKLLLSDSGFYLCAWSEGRDRANEKLFFGSGTQLSVL.

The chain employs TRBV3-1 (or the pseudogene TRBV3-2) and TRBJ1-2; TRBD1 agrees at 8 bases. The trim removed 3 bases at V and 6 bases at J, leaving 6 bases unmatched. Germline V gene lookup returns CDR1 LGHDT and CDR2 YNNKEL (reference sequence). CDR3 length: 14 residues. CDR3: CASSQRGQGDGYTF. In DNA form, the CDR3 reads TGTGCCAGCAGCCAGCGAGGACAGGGTGATGGCTACACCTTC.

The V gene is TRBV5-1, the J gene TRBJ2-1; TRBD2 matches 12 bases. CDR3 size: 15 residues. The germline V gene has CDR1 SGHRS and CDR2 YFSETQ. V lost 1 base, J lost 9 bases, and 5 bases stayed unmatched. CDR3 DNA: TGCGCCAGCAGCTTGCTAGCGGGAGGGCCGGGTGAGCAGTTCTTC. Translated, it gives CASSLLAGGPGEQFF.

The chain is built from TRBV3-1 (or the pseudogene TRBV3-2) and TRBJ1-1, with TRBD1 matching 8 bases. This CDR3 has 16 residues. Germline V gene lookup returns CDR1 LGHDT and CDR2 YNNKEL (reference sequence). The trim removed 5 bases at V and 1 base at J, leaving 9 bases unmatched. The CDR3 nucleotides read TGTGCCAGCAGCGTCCGGACAGGGCGGGGGAACACTGAAGCTTTCTTT. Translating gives CASSVRTGRGNTEAFF.

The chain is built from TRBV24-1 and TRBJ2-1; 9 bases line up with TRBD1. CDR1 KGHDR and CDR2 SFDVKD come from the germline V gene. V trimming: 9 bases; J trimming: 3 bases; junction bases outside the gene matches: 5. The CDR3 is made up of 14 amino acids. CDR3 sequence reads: CATAPGQGYNEQFF. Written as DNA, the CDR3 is TGTGCCACCGCACCGGGACAGGGCTACAATGAGCAGTTCTTC.